Included here is one TCR beta chain sequence, with context. Its antigen specificity is not known. No base qualities exist here, and no much larger clone lies one base off it. CDR1 SGHTA and CDR2 FQGNSA are derived from the germline V gene. V sheds 2 bases and J sheds 0 bases, leaving 12 bases between their ends. Spanning cysteine to phenylalanine, the CDR3 consists of 16 amino acids. Only the CDR3 part of the read is kept: 48 bases, read in frame from the first base. This entry belongs to a study of T cells in localized non-small cell lung cancer (TCRdb year 2020). General notes on the study: The study examined T cell repertoires in roughly 240 patients with early-stage NSCLC and compared tumors with uninvolved tumor-adjacent lungs. The mean age of the NSCLC patients was approximately 71 years, with 130 or so men and 100 to 110 women. The cohort comprised around 250 treatment-naïve NSCLC patients with resected, localized lung tumors.

At diagnosis, tumor, uninvolved tumor-adjacent lung and peripheral blood were collected and then preserved as a mix of FFPE and fresh-frozen material. For TCR repertoire profiling, blood samples were analyzed as peripheral blood mononuclear cells. The immunoSEQ Assay was used to sequence TCR beta CDR3 regions from DNA. Per the authors' processing: T cell density was computed as TCR beta template counts normalized to usable DNA estimated by amplifying housekeeping genes. Using the preseqR package, richness was estimated by extrapolating to 120,000 templates for tissue samples and 400,000 templates for PBMC samples. Clonality was taken to be one minus Pielou's evenness. Tissue-enriched TCRs were identified through differential abundance testing performed on productive amino-acid clonotypes, with a minimum total count of 5 and an alpha of 0.1. The Jaccard Index and the Morisita Overlap Index were used to measure how much the repertoires overlapped between compartments. GLIPH clustered TCR beta CDR3s with public tetramer-defined viral CDR3s; viral motifs required at least three viral sequences plus V-gene enrichment. The source is immuneACCESS, and TCRdb retained only in-frame sequences with V and J called. Part of the clones is not carried over; for the studies checked, unresolved V genes explain less than half of this, and the remainder is unexplained. Clone size and V and J calls were adopted from that table, with D and trimming inferred from the DNA. The sample table records 25,000 to 30,000 clones; 92% of these occur just once. The ten largest clones take up about 4.4% of the sample.

What the research found in general, with its limitations: Because the study design was exploratory, TCR variables were selected using unadjusted p-values without false-discovery rate correction. Uninvolved tumor-adjacent lung showed the highest T cell clonality, higher than tumor, which suggests more focused antigenic responses in the uninvolved tumor-adjacent lung. A median of roughly 56 of the top 100 tumor clones were detected in paired uninvolved adjacent lung, and around 30 of these tumor clones were also found among the top 100 clones of the paired uninvolved adjacent lung. Because multi-region tumor sequencing was not done, intratumor heterogeneity could not be ruled out. Longer overall survival was associated with higher blood T cell density, whereas shorter survival was associated with higher adjacent-lung clonality.

The chain uses TRBV7-2 and TRBJ2-3; TRBD2 is possibly the D segment (5 matching bases). This sample comprised peripheral blood mononuclear cells, obtained before any cancer treatment. This sequence was found in a woman aged 35-75 years with stage III lung adenocarcinoma. DNA sequence: TGTGCCAGCAGCTTAATAGCGCTGGTTAGCACAGATACGCAGTATTTT. Its protein reads: CASSLIALVSTDTQYF.